Shown below are 31 T cell receptor beta chains from a single sample sequenced in a study of blood T cell repertoires in COVID-19. TCRdb keeps only in-frame clones here, not all; method: immunoSEQ multiplex PCR. The sample lists 150,000 to 200,000 clones, roughly 84% occurring once. The specimen was PBMCs or T cells enriched from blood (not recorded which). The origin of the receptors is a man in his 60s who had recovered from COVID-19.

This clone was seen just once. The J gene is TRBJ2-7, the V gene TRBV5-1; 9 bases agree with TRBD1. V was clipped by 3 bases and J by 5 bases; unmatched bases: 6. Per the germline V gene, CDR1 is SGHRS and CDR2 is YFSETQ. This CDR3 contains 14 residues. The CDR3 here is CASSYGTGLNEQYF. DNA of the CDR3: TGCGCCAGCAGCTACGGGACAGGGCTCAACGAGCAGTACTTC.

The rearrangement links TRBV5-4 to TRBJ1-2; TRBD1 matches at 8 bases. This CDR3 comprises 13 residues. V lost 5 bases to trimming and J lost 8 bases; unmatched junction nucleotides: 8. Germline assignment: CDR1 SGHNT and CDR2 YYREEE (reference sequence). The CDR3 sequence is CASRLQGAGGYTF. The CDR3 DNA reads TGTGCCAGCAGACTTCAGGGGGCTGGCGGCTACACCTTC.

The rearrangement links TRBV19 to TRBJ1-3; unclear D gene. The germline V gene encodes CDR1 LNHDA and CDR2 SQIVND (reference sequence). The CDR3 totals 15 residues. Trimming took 3 bases from V and 0 from J, leaving 9 bases between them. The CDR3 DNA follows: TGTGCCAGTAGTATTGGCCCTTTCTCTGGAAACACCATATATTTT. The encoded protein is CASSIGPFSGNTIYF.

This clone was detected only once. The gene calls are TRBV7-2 and TRBJ2-2; D unresolved. This CDR3 is built from 14 residues. The V end lost 3 bases, the J end lost 1 base, and 6 bases lay between the germline ends. The germline V gene has CDR1 SGHTA and CDR2 FQGNSA. The CDR3 DNA reads as TGTGCCAGCAGCTTGGGCAGGAACACCGGGGAGCTGTTTTTT. Its protein product is CASSLGRNTGELFF.

V usage is TRBV29-1 and J usage is TRBJ1-1; 7 nucleotides align to TRBD1. The CDR3 extends over 13 amino acids. Looked up from germline, CDR1 is SQVTM and CDR2 is ANQGSEA. J gave up 2 bases and V 4 bases, and 4 bases lay outside the gene matches. CDR3 sequence: CSVAAGGNTEAFF. Written as DNA, the CDR3 is TGCAGCGTTGCGGCAGGGGGAAACACTGAAGCTTTCTTT.

This CDR3 reads CASSVEPGFYEQYF. In DNA form, the CDR3 reads TGTGCCAGCAGCGTCGAACCAGGTTTTTACGAGCAGTACTTC. This chain connects TRBV11-2 to TRBJ2-7; D is undetermined. The CDR3 is 14 amino acids. The V and J ends lost 5 bases and 4 bases respectively, with 15 bases between them. The V gene's germline CDR1 is SGHAT and CDR2 FQNNGV.

The J gene is TRBJ1-1, the V gene TRBV30; perhaps TRBD1 as D (6 bases). Trimming removed 4 bases at V and 7 bases at J, with 10 bases between. CDR3 length: 11 amino acids. From germline, CDR1 is GTSNPN and CDR2 SVGIG (reference sequence). CDR3 loop: CAWNREGEAFF. CDR3 DNA: TGTGCCTGGAACAGGGAGGGTGAAGCTTTCTTT.

This chain links TRBV3-1 (or the pseudogene TRBV3-2) with TRBJ1-1; a possible D gene is TRBD1 (5 bases). This CDR3 has 13 residues. CDR1 is LGHDT and CDR2 is YNNKEL in the germline V gene (reference sequence). The ends were cut back, 8 bases at V and 2 bases at J, with 12 bases in the middle. CDR3 in amino acids: CASQDSYNTEAFF. CDR3 DNA sequence: TGTGCCAGCCAAGACAGCTATAACACTGAAGCTTTCTTT.

The rearrangement uses TRBV6-5 and TRBJ1-1; 11 bases line up with TRBD1. The CDR3 has 15 amino acids. Germline CDR1 reads MNHEY; CDR2 reads SVGAGI. V lost 6 bases to trimming and J lost 3 bases; unmatched junction nucleotides: 6. In DNA, the CDR3 is TGTGCCAGCAGAGAGGACAGGGGGCCTGACACTGAAGCTTTCTTT. It codes for CASREDRGPDTEAFF.

The rearrangement links TRBV6-2 or TRBV6-3 to TRBJ2-7; D perhaps matches TRBD1 (6 bases). The CDR3 has 15 amino acids. V lost 2 bases, J lost 1 base, and 12 bases lay in between. Germline CDR1 reads MNHEY; CDR2 reads SVGEGT. CDR3 sequence (DNA): TGTGCCAGCAGTTACAGAGGACAGCTTTCCTACGAGCAGTACTTC. Protein product: CASSYRGQLSYEQYF.

This clone was detected a few times. This chain joins TRBV28 and TRBJ1-4, with D possibly matching TRBD1 (5 bases). In germline, CDR1 is MDHEN, CDR2 SYDVKM. The CDR3 totals 12 residues. V was trimmed by 6 bases and J by 11 bases, leaving 13 bases between them. CDR3 region: CASRGGVGKLFF. Written as DNA, the CDR3 is TGTGCCAGCAGAGGAGGGGTGGGGAAACTGTTTTTT.

V gene TRBV7-2 combines with J gene TRBJ2-3; maybe TRBD2 (5 bases). The CDR3 spans 15 residues. Germline CDR1 reads SGHTA; CDR2 reads FQGNSA. The ends were cut back, 2 bases at V and 2 bases at J, with 11 bases in the middle. In DNA, the CDR3 is TGTGCCAGCAGCTTATCCGGGGTTTACACAGATACGCAGTATTTT. Protein sequence: CASSLSGVYTDTQYF.

The CDR3 sequence is CASSSDSLGIQYF. DNA for the CDR3: TGCGCCAGCAGTTCGGACTCCCTCGGCATTCAGTACTTC. The chain uses TRBV5-1 and TRBJ2-4, with a tentative D call TRBD2 (5 bases). Trimming took 5 bases from V and 9 from J, leaving 15 bases between them. This CDR3 contains 13 residues. CDR1 SGHRS and CDR2 YFSETQ come from the germline V gene.

This clone was seen just once. The chain links TRBV7-9 to TRBJ2-3; D is unresolved. The CDR3 runs to 14 residues. Germline values: CDR1 SEHNR, CDR2 FQNEAQ (reference sequence). Trimming shortened V by 0 bases and J by 3 bases, and 7 bases separated the two germline ends. The CDR3 reads CASSLAADTDTQYF. The CDR3 DNA reads as TGTGCCAGCAGCTTAGCGGCAGATACAGATACGCAGTATTTT.

The genes are TRBV27 and TRBJ2-4; 7 positions agree with TRBD1. The CDR3 is 13 residues long. After removal of 6 bases from V and 7 bases from J, the junction contained 6 bases not matched to a gene. Germline loops: CDR1 MNHEY, CDR2 SMNVEV (reference sequence). CDR3 coding DNA: TGTGCCAGCAGCCGCGACAGGGACAACATTCAGTACTTC. This sequence encodes CASSRDRDNIQYF.

The J gene is TRBJ1-3, the V gene TRBV11-2; the D is unclear. Trimming stripped 5 bases from V and 8 bases from J, with 7 bases between. The CDR3 is 11 residues long. The germline V gene has CDR1 SGHAT and CDR2 FQNNGV. The CDR3 here is CASSRGYTIYF. The CDR3 bases are TGTGCCAGCAGCCGAGGGTACACCATATATTTT.

There are a few counts of this clone. The rearrangement links TRBV6-5 to TRBJ1-6; a weak D match, TRBD1 (6 bases). The CDR3 has 14 residues. Germline loops: CDR1 MNHEY, CDR2 SVGAGI. The V end lost 5 bases, the J end lost 5 bases, and 10 bases lay between the germline ends. The CDR3 here is CASSRGSDNSPLHF. CDR3 DNA sequence: TGTGCCAGCAGTAGGGGGTCCGATAATTCACCCCTCCACTTT.

The table lists this clone with a count of one. The chain carries TRBV5-1 and TRBJ1-3; tentative D call: TRBD1 (5 bases). The CDR3 has 17 residues. Germline V gene sequence: CDR1 SGHRS, CDR2 YFSETQ. V was cut by 4 bases and J by 0 bases, with 17 bases left in between. Here the CDR3 DNA reads TGCGCCAGCAGCCCCTGGGGCGACAGCCGCTCTGGAAACACCATATATTTT. Amino acids: CASSPWGDSRSGNTIYF.

This clone was counted many times. The chain uses TRBV7-8 and TRBJ2-7; 10 positions agree with TRBD1. This CDR3 is built from 16 residues. V shed 2 bases and J 3 bases; nucleotides not matched to a gene: 7. Germline loops: CDR1 SGHVS, CDR2 FQNEAQ. In nucleotides, the CDR3 is TGTGCCAGCAGCTTAAGAGTGGGGACAGGGGTCTACGAGCAGTACTTC. This translates into CASSLRVGTGVYEQYF.

The chain couples TRBV5-6 to TRBJ2-7; the D is unclear. Germline assignment: CDR1 SGHDT and CDR2 YYEEEE. The V end lost 1 base, the J end lost 2 bases, and 7 bases lay between the germline ends. This CDR3 comprises 13 residues. The CDR3 coding sequence is TGTGCCAGCAGCTTGCCCGGAGCCTACGAGCAGTACTTC. Residues: CASSLPGAYEQYF.

This chain joins TRBV11-2 and TRBJ2-1; TRBD1 agrees at 9 bases. The germline gives CDR1 SGHAT, CDR2 FQNNGV. CDR3 length: 15 amino acids. V gave up 4 bases and J gave up 8 bases; unmatched junction bases: 9. CDR3 residues: CASSSNRGRWYEQFF. CDR3 DNA sequence: TGTGCCAGCAGCTCTAACAGGGGGCGTTGGTATGAGCAGTTCTTC.

The chain links TRBV5-4 to TRBJ1-2; 7 bases agree with TRBD1. The J segment lost 4 bases and the V segment lost 0 bases, leaving 15 bases of the junction unmatched. The CDR3 runs 18 residues. CDR1 is SGHNT and CDR2 is YYREEE in the germline V gene (reference sequence). CDR3 DNA sequence: TGTGCCAGCAGCTTGGAATTACAGGGGTCTCCCCGGCTCTATGGCTACACCTTC. This gives the protein CASSLELQGSPRLYGYTF.

The chain carries TRBV14 and TRBJ1-6; tentative D call: TRBD1 (5 bases). The germline gives CDR1 SGHDN, CDR2 FVKESK. With 1 base removed from V and 6 bases from J, the gap between germline ends came to 7 bases. The CDR3 runs to 14 residues. DNA of the CDR3: TGTGCCAGCAGCCAAGGGGGACTTAATTCACCCCTCCACTTT. Amino acid sequence: CASSQGGLNSPLHF.

V gene TRBV5-4 combines with J gene TRBJ1-4; possibly TRBD1 for D (5 bases). The CDR3 contains 13 residues. Germline CDR1 and CDR2: SGHNT and YYREEE (reference sequence). V was shortened by 7 bases and J by 8 bases, with 15 bases between the two germline ends. The CDR3 region is CASGRGLEEKLFF. CDR3 nucleotides: TGTGCCAGCGGAAGGGGATTGGAGGAAAAACTGTTTTTT.

The CDR3 is CASSLRGEDTQYF. The CDR3 DNA reads as TGTGCCAGCAGCTTAAGAGGAGAAGATACGCAGTATTTT. The V and J genes are TRBV3-1 (or the pseudogene TRBV3-2) and TRBJ2-3; D remains unclear. CDR1 and CDR2 from the germline V gene are LGHDT and YNNKEL (reference sequence). V shed 5 bases and J shed 5 bases, with 11 bases lying between them. The CDR3 runs to 13 residues.

The chain couples TRBV19 to TRBJ1-4; 7 nucleotides line up with TRBD1. Trimming took 0 bases from V and 8 from J; bases not matched to a gene: 3. The CDR3 extends over 14 amino acids. From germline, CDR1 is LNHDA and CDR2 SQIVND (reference sequence). The chain's CDR3 is CASSIEGTEEKLFF. DNA of the CDR3: TGTGCCAGTAGTATAGAGGGGACAGAGGAAAAACTGTTTTTT.

The chain has TRBV15 and TRBJ2-5; possible D gene TRBD1, 6 bases. CDR3 length: 15 residues. The V gene lost 0 bases and the J gene lost 4 bases, with 12 bases spanning the gap. Per the germline V gene, CDR1 is LNHNV and CDR2 is YYDKDF (reference sequence). The CDR3 is CATSRDRRRGETQYF. The CDR3 coding sequence is TGTGCCACCAGCAGAGATCGGCGCAGGGGAGAGACCCAGTACTTC.

The DNA for the CDR3 is TGTGCCAGCAGTACCGATCGGGGGGCCGGAAACACCATATATTTT. Its translation is CASSTDRGAGNTIYF. The gene calls are TRBV27 and TRBJ1-3; tentative D call: TRBD1 (6 bases). The CDR3 extends over 15 amino acids. Germline V lookup: CDR1 MNHEY, CDR2 SMNVEV (reference sequence). Trimming took off 5 bases at V and 4 bases at J, with 15 bases between the two ends.

This rearrangement joins TRBV9 to TRBJ1-2; tentatively, D is TRBD1 (6 bases). The CDR3 covers 15 residues. Trimming pared 0 bases from V and 2 bases from J, leaving 11 bases between. Germline CDR1 is SGDLS and CDR2 is YYNGEE. DNA of the CDR3: TGTGCCAGCAGCGTAGGAGGCCAGGGGAACTATGGCTACACCTTC. This codes for CASSVGGQGNYGYTF.

In DNA form, the CDR3 reads TGTGCCAGCAGCTCTCTAAGCCGCAGGGATAATTCACCCCTCCACTTT. Encoded protein: CASSSLSRRDNSPLHF. V gene TRBV5-6 combines with J gene TRBJ1-6; D may be TRBD1 (5 bases). Trimming took off 3 bases at V and 5 bases at J, with 15 bases between the two ends. Per germline, CDR1 SGHDT and CDR2 YYEEEE. The CDR3 covers 16 residues.

V usage is TRBV28 and J usage is TRBJ2-5; 11 bases line up with TRBD2. The CDR3 covers 17 residues. CDR1 MDHEN and CDR2 SYDVKM come from the germline V gene. The ends lost 5 bases at V and 2 bases at J; junction bases unmatched: 10. The DNA for the CDR3 is TGTGCCAGCAGTCTGACCCTTGGGACTAGCGGACAAGAGACCCAGTACTTC. This translates into CASSLTLGTSGQETQYF.